This T cell receptor beta chain stems from a study of cytomegalovirus exposure and HLA in healthy donors. The PCR ran on 60 Vbeta and 13 Jbeta primers. Profiled with immunoSEQ multiplex PCR; TCRdb holds only in-frame clones, not every one. The sample includes fewer than 120,000 clones, roughly 84% of them seen just once. Whole-study findings and limits: Associated with cytomegalovirus, according to the listing, were some 180 TCR beta chains. In an earlier analysis, most TCR beta V segments were productive about 87% or about 30% of the time. With later analysis, a missense DCLRE1C variant became linked to TCR beta V- and J-gene trimming. Apparent HLA restriction characterized most CMV-associated TCR beta chains in a later analysis.

A single count supports this clone. What it binds is not known. The origin of this receptor is a man in his thirties or forties in good health and CMV-seropositive. Sequencing was done on a sample of PBMCs.

CDR3 in DNA: TGTGCCTGGAGTGTAGGGGTGGCAGGGGTCGACGAGCAGTACTTC. This encodes CAWSVGVAGVDEQYF. The rearrangement uses TRBV30 and TRBJ2-7, with D possibly TRBD1 on 6 matching bases. Germline loops: CDR1 GTSNPN, CDR2 SVGIG (reference sequence). Trimming cost V 0 bases and J 5 bases, with 17 bases left between them. The length of the CDR3 is 15 residues.